This entry lists 20 T cell receptor beta chains sequenced from one sample in a study of shared clonotypes between healthy human individuals. Method: immunoSEQ multiplex PCR; TCRdb's copy keeps in-frame clones and lacks some. The sample carries 600,000 to 750,000 clones, about two thirds recorded once. Sequencing used memory CD4+ T cells sorted from blood. Subset denoted: CD45RA-negative fraction. The source of these receptors is a woman aged 25-40 years in good health.

This clone has a handful of counts. The rearrangement uses TRBV19 and TRBJ1-1; weak D call: TRBD1 (5 bases). V dropped 7 bases and J dropped 5 bases, with 14 bases sitting between them. Germline V gene data show CDR1 as LNHDA and CDR2 as SQIVND (reference sequence). The CDR3 runs to 13 residues. CDR3: CASNYIGGTEAFF. The CDR3 region has the DNA TGTGCCAGTAACTATATCGGGGGAACTGAAGCTTTCTTT.

The chain carries TRBV28 and TRBJ2-3; D perhaps matches TRBD2 (6 bases). The CDR3 extends over 13 amino acids. CDR1 is MDHEN, CDR2 SYDVKM, per germline. Trimming took 8 bases from V and 6 from J, leaving 15 bases between them. CDR3 amino acids: CASAYPGVDTQYF. Here the CDR3 DNA reads TGTGCCAGCGCTTACCCGGGGGTGGATACGCAGTATTTT.

This chain uses TRBV4-1 with TRBJ2-1; 11 bases are a match to TRBD2. J was trimmed by 15 bases and V by 4 bases; bases with no gene match: 17. CDR1 is MGHRA, CDR2 YSYEKL, per germline. The CDR3 has 16 amino acids. The CDR3 sequence is CASSPTPGLAALERFF. Here the CDR3 DNA reads TGCGCCAGCAGCCCGACCCCGGGACTAGCGGCCCTGGAGAGGTTCTTC.

The chain uses TRBV11-2 and TRBJ2-7; possible D gene TRBD2, 5 bases. V was shortened by 7 bases and J by 0 bases, with 13 bases between the two germline ends. Germline values: CDR1 SGHAT, CDR2 FQNNGV. The CDR3 runs 14 residues. The chain's CDR3 is CASTPQRDSYEQYF. CDR3 sequence (DNA): TGTGCCAGCACCCCACAGAGGGACTCCTACGAGCAGTACTTC.

The rearrangement uses TRBV27 and TRBJ2-2, with 9 bases fitting TRBD2. The V and J ends lost 2 bases and 3 bases, in that order; junction bases with no gene match: 10. There are 18 residues in the CDR3. Germline loops: CDR1 MNHEY, CDR2 SMNVEV (reference sequence). The CDR3 DNA is TGTGCCAGCAGTTTAGAAGCGGGAGGAGTCTTTCACACCGGGGAGCTGTTTTTT. Residues: CASSLEAGGVFHTGELFF.

This clone was seen a few times. The same CDR3 also results from other DNA sequences found in this sample. The chain employs TRBV27 and TRBJ2-5; the D is unclear. Germline CDR1 reads MNHEY; CDR2 reads SMNVEV (reference sequence). This CDR3 comprises 12 residues. V was clipped by 3 bases and J by 4 bases, with 6 bases between them. CDR3 protein: CASSFGGETQYF. The CDR3 region has the DNA TGTGCCAGCAGTTTCGGCGGAGAGACCCAGTACTTC.

The J gene is TRBJ2-1, the V gene TRBV9; 11 bases agree with TRBD2. Germline V gene data show CDR1 as SGDLS and CDR2 as YYNGEE. V dropped 3 bases and J dropped 0; count of bases not matched to a gene: 17. The CDR3 totals 21 residues. For the CDR3, the DNA is TGTGCCAGCAGCGCAAGGGCCTTAGCGGGAGGGCCAAGATACTCCTACAATGAGCAGTTCTTC. This translates into CASSARALAGGPRYSYNEQFF.

The J gene is TRBJ2-7, the V gene TRBV2; TRBD2 matches 12 bases. Per germline, CDR1 SNHLY and CDR2 FYNNEI. The CDR3 runs to 16 residues. With V trimmed by 2 bases and J by 3 bases, 5 bases remained unmatched. The CDR3 bases are TGTGCCAGCAGTGAACTAGCGGGAGGGCAAAACTACGAGCAGTACTTC. Protein sequence: CASSELAGGQNYEQYF.

The CDR3 spells CSALSGTHDNPYEQYF. The CDR3 coding sequence is TGCAGCGCCCTATCTGGGACCCATGACAATCCCTACGAGCAGTACTTC. The gene calls are TRBV29-1 and TRBJ2-7; D tentatively reads TRBD1 or TRBD2 (5 bases each). The CDR3 totals 16 residues. The germline V gene has CDR1 SQVTM and CDR2 ANQGSEA. Deletions cut 7 bases from V and 2 bases from J, with 24 bases between.

The chain links TRBV21-1 to TRBJ1-5; no check of the table's D call, TRBD1, against the DNA was made. TRBV21-1 is recorded as a pseudogene. This CDR3 contains 17 residues. The CDR3 here is CASSKVVSGASNQPQHF. DNA for the CDR3: TGTGCCAGCAGCAAAGTAGTCTCAGGGGCTAGCAATCAGCCCCAGCATTTT.

CDR3 in amino acids: CASSRGSGTDGELFF. The CDR3 nucleotides are TGTGCCAGCTCACGAGGAAGCGGGACTGACGGGGAGCTGTTTTTT. V usage is TRBV18 and J usage is TRBJ2-2, with 7 bases that match TRBD2. Germline V CDR1 and CDR2: KGHSH, LQKENI. V shed 4 bases, J shed 7 bases, and the junction held 9 bases outside the gene matches. The CDR3 sequence is 15 residues long.

This chain joins TRBV10-2 and TRBJ2-3; D gene unclear. V was trimmed by 4 bases and J by 6 bases, leaving 14 bases between them. CDR1 and CDR2 (germline): WSHSY, SAAADI. The CDR3 is 14 amino acids. The DNA of the CDR3 is TGCGCCAGCAGTGTTCCGCCGTCCTTTGATACGCAGTATTTT. Its protein is CASSVPPSFDTQYF.

V and J are TRBV27 and TRBJ2-1; D might be TRBD1 or TRBD2, each matching 6 bases. CDR1 is MNHEY and CDR2 is SMNVEV in the germline V gene (reference sequence). The CDR3 covers 18 residues. Trimming stripped 2 bases from V and 0 bases from J, with 17 bases between. In nucleotides, the CDR3 is TGTGCCAGCAGTTTAGAGGGGGGCCGATGGGGCTCCTACAATGAGCAGTTCTTC. Translating it yields CASSLEGGRWGSYNEQFF.

The rearrangement uses TRBV6-5 and TRBJ1-1; D is unclear. Germline V gives CDR1 MNHEY, CDR2 SVGAGI. The CDR3 runs 14 residues. V shed 2 bases and J shed 3 bases, with 10 bases lying between them. CDR3 sequence reads: CASSYLRGDTEAFF. CDR3 nucleotide sequence: TGTGCCAGCAGTTACCTCCGCGGGGACACTGAAGCTTTCTTT.

The DNA for the CDR3 is TGCAGCGTTGAGACTAGCGGCGTCTCCTACAATGAGCAGTTCTTC. Translation gives CSVETSGVSYNEQFF. V gene TRBV29-1 combines with J gene TRBJ2-1; 9 bases are a match to TRBD2. Per the germline V gene, CDR1 is SQVTM and CDR2 is ANQGSEA. This CDR3 has 15 residues. With 3 bases clipped from V and 0 bases from J, the junction kept 3 bases outside the gene matches.

V is TRBV5-6 and J is TRBJ1-2; no clear D gene. Germline V gene data show CDR1 as SGHDT and CDR2 as YYEEEE. V lost 2 bases, J lost 4 bases, and 12 bases lay in between. This CDR3 has 14 amino acids. For the CDR3, the DNA is TGTGCCAGCAGCTTAAGTTCGGCGGGCTATGGCTACACCTTC. Residues: CASSLSSAGYGYTF.

The V call is TRBV19, the J call TRBJ1-2, with TRBD1 matching over 8 bases. Germline V gene data show CDR1 as LNHDA and CDR2 as SQIVND (reference sequence). The CDR3 runs to 18 residues. The J segment lost 3 bases and the V segment lost 3 bases, leaving 15 bases of the junction unmatched. The CDR3 DNA sequence: TGTGCCAGTAGTATTCGGATTTCAGGGGGCGAAGTGGACTATGGCTACACCTTC. Translating gives CASSIRISGGEVDYGYTF.

The table lists this clone with a count of one. V gene TRBV28 combines with J gene TRBJ1-4; 7 positions match TRBD1. Trimming at V came to 2 bases and at J to 0 bases, leaving 3 bases not matched to a gene. Germline assignment: CDR1 MDHEN and CDR2 SYDVKM. The CDR3 sequence is 16 residues long. The CDR3 protein is CASSLPTGATNEKLFF. CDR3 coding DNA: TGTGCCAGCAGTTTACCCACAGGGGCAACTAATGAAAAACTGTTTTTT.

This clone was recorded once. V and J are TRBV10-1 and TRBJ2-3; 9 bases agree with TRBD2. V shed 1 base and J 4 bases; nucleotides not matched to a gene: 3. The CDR3 spans 15 residues. CDR1 and CDR2 from the germline V gene are WNHNN and SYGVQD (reference sequence). The CDR3 reads CASSEFSGSPDTQYF. CDR3 DNA sequence: TGCGCCAGCAGTGAGTTTAGCGGGAGTCCAGATACGCAGTATTTT.

This sequence joins TRBV18 and TRBJ1-2, with D perhaps matching TRBD1 (6 bases). The germline V gene encodes CDR1 KGHSH and CDR2 LQKENI. Trimming took 4 bases from V and 1 from J, leaving 7 bases between them. The CDR3 runs 13 residues. CDR3 region: CASSHRDNYGYTF. CDR3 DNA sequence: TGTGCCAGCTCACACAGGGATAACTATGGCTACACCTTC.